This T cell receptor (beta chain) was obtained from a study of OX40 agonist ivuxolimab in advanced cancers. V lost 5 bases and J lost 4; bases outside the gene matches: 4. CDR1 is SNHLY and CDR2 is FYNNEI in the germline V gene. The CDR3 totals 15 residues. Sequencing was performed with immunoSEQ multiplex PCR; in TCRdb, only in-frame clones are kept and a portion is missing. The sample consists of about 71,000 clones, around 94% of them appearing once. The origin of this receptor is an adult with an advanced solid tumor such as melanoma, head and neck, liver or kidney cancer. Specimen: CD4+ or CD8+ T cells sorted from blood, collected in a trial of the OX40 agonist ivuxolimab. The chain combines TRBV2 with TRBJ1-5; 11 bases fit TRBD1. The CDR3 bases are TGTGCCAGCAGTTCCGGGACAGGGGGAAATCAGCCCCAGCATTTT. Amino acid sequence: CASSSGTGGNQPQHF.